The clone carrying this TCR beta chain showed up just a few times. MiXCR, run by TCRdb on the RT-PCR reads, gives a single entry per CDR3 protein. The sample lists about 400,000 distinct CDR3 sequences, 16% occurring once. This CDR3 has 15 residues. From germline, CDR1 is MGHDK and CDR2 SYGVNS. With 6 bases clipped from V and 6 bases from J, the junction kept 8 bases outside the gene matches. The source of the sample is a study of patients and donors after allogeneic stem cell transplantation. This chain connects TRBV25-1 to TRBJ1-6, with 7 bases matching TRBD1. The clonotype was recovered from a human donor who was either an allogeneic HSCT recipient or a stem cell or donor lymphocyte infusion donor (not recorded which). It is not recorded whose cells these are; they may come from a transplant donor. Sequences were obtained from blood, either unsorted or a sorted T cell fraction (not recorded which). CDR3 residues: CASSGQDLPNSPLHF. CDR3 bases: TGTGCCAGCAGCGGACAGGATTTACCTAATTCACCCCTCCACTTT.